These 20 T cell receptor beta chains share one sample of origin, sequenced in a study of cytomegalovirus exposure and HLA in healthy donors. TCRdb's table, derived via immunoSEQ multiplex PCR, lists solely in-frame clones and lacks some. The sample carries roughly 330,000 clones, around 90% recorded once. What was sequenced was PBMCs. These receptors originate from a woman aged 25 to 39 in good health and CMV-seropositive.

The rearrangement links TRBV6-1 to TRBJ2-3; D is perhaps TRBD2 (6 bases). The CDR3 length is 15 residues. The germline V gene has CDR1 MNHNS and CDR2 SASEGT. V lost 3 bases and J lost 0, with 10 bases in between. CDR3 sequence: CASSDGGTSTDTQYF. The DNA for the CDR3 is TGTGCCAGCAGTGACGGCGGGACTAGCACAGATACGCAGTATTTT.

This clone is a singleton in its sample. Written as DNA, the CDR3 is TGTGCCAGCAGCTTGGATTTCCGGGGCCCCTACGAGCAGTACTTC. It yields the protein CASSLDFRGPYEQYF. V and J are TRBV13 and TRBJ2-7; D tentatively fits TRBD1 or TRBD2 (5 bases each). Germline V gives CDR1 PRHDT, CDR2 FYEKMQ (reference sequence). The CDR3 consists of 15 residues. V dropped 3 bases and J dropped 2 bases, with 14 bases sitting between them.

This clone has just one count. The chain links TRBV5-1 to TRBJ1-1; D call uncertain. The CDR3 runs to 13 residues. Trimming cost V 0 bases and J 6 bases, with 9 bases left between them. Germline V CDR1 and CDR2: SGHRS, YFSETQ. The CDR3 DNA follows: TGCGCCAGCAGCTTGGTTTCGGGATCTGAAGCTTTCTTT. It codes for CASSLVSGSEAFF.

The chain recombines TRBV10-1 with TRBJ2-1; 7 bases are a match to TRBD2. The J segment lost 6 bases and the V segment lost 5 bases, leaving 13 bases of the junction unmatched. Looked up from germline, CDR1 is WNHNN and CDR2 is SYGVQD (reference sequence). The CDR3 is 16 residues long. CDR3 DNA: TGCGCCAGCAGTCTCCCTAAGCTAGCGGTAATCAATGAGCAGTTCTTC. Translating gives CASSLPKLAVINEQFF.

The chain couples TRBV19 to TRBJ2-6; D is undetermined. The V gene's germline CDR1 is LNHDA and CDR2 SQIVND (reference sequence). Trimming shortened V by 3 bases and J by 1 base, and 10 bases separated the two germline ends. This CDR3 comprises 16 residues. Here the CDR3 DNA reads TGTGCCAGTAGTATCGAACAGAATTCTGGGGCCAACGTCCTGACTTTC. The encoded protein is CASSIEQNSGANVLTF.

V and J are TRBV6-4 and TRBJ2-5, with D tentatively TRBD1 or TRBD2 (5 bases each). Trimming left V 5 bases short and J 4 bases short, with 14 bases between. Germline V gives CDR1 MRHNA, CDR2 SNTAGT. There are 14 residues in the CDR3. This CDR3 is CASSPQGGGETQYF. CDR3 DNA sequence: TGTGCCAGCAGTCCCCAGGGTGGAGGAGAGACCCAGTACTTC.

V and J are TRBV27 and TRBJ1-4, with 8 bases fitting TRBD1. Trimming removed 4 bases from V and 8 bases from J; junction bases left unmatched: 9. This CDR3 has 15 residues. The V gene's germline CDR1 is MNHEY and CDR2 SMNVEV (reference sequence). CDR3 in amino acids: CASSSRTGLDEKLFF. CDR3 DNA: TGTGCCAGCAGTTCCCGGACAGGGCTAGACGAAAAACTGTTTTTT. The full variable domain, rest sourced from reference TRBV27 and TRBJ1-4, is EAQVTQNPRYLITVTGKKLTVTCSQNMNHEYMSWYRQDPGLGLRQIYYSMNVEVTDKGDVPEGYKVSRKEKRNFPLILESPSPNQTSLYFCASSSRTGLDEKLFFGSGTQLSVL.

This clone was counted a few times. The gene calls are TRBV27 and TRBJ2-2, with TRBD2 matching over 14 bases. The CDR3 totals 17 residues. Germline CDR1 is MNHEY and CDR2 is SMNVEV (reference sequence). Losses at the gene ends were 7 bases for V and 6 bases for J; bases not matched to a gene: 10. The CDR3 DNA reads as TGTGCCAGCACCCTGGGACTAGCGGGAGTGGGCTCCGGGGAGCTGTTTTTT. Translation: CASTLGLAGVGSGELFF.

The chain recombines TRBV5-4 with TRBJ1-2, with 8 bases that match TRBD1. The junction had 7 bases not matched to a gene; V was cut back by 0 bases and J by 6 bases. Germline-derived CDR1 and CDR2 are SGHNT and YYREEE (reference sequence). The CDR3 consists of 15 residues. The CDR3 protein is CASSLGAGGADGYTF. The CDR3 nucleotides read TGTGCCAGCAGCTTGGGGGCAGGGGGCGCCGATGGCTACACCTTC.

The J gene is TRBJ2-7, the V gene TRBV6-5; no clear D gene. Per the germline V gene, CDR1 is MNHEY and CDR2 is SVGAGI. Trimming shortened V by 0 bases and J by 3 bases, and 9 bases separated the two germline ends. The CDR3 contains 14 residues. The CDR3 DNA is TGTGCCAGCAGTTACTCGCGGCAGTACTACGAGCAGTACTTC. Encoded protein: CASSYSRQYYEQYF.

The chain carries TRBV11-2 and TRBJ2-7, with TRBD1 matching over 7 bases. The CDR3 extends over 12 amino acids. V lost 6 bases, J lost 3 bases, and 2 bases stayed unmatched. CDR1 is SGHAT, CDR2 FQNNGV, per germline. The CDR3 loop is CASRGTVYEQYF. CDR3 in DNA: TGTGCCAGCAGAGGGACAGTCTACGAGCAGTACTTC.

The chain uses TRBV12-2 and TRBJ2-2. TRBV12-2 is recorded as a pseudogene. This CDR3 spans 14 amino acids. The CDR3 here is CASRLAFDTGELFF. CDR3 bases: TGTGCAAGTCGCTTAGCGTTTGACACCGGGGAGCTGTTTTTT.

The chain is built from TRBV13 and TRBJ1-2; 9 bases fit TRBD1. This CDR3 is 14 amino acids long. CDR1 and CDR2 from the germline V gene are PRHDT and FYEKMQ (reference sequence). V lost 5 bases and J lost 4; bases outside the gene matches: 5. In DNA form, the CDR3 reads TGTGCCAGCAGCCCAGGACAGGGGTTCTATGGCTACACCTTC. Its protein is CASSPGQGFYGYTF.

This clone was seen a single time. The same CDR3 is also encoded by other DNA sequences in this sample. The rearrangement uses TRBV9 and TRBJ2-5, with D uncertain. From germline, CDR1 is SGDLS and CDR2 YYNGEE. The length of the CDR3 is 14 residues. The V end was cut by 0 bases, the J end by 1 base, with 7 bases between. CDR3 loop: CASSVGQVQETQYF. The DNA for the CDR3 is TGTGCCAGCAGCGTAGGGCAGGTCCAAGAGACCCAGTACTTC.

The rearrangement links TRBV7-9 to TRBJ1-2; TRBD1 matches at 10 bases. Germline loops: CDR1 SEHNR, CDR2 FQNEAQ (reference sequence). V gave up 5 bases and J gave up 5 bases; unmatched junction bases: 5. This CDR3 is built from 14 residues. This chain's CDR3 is CASSRDRGRYGYTF. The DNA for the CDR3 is TGTGCCAGCAGCCGCGACAGGGGGCGATATGGCTACACCTTC.

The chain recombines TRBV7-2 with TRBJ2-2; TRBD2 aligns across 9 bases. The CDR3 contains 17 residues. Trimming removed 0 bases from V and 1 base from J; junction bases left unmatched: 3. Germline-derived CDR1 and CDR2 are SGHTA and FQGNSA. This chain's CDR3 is CASSLAVLAGNTGELFF. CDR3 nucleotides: TGTGCCAGCAGCTTAGCGGTACTAGCGGGGAACACCGGGGAGCTGTTTTTT.

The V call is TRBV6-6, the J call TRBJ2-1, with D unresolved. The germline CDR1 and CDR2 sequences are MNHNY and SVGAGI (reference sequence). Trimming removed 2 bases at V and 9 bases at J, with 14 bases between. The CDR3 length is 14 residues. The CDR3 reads CASSYNPNTREQFF. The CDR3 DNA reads TGTGCCAGCAGTTACAACCCAAATACTCGTGAGCAGTTCTTC.

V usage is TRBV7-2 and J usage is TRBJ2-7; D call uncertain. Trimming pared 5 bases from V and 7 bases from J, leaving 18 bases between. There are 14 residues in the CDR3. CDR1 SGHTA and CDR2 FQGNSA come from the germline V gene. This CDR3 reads CASSTPDSIREQYF. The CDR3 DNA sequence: TGTGCCAGCAGCACCCCAGACTCCATTCGGGAGCAGTACTTC. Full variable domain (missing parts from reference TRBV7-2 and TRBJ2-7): GAGVSQSPSNKVTEKGKDVELRCDPISGHTALYWYRQSLGQGLEFLIYFQGNSAPDKSGLPSDRFSAERTGGSVSTLTIQRTQQEDSAVYLCASSTPDSIREQYFGPGTRLTVT.

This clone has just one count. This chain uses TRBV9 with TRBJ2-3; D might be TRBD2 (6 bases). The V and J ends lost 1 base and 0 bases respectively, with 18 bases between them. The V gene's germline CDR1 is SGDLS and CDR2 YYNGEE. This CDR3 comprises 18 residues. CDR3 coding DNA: TGTGCCAGCAGCGTATCCCAGAATCTGGCGGGGAGCACAGATACGCAGTATTTT. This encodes CASSVSQNLAGSTDTQYF.

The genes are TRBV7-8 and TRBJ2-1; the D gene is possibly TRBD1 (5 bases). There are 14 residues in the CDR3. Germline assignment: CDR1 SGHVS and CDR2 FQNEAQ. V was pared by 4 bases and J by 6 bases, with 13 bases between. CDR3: CASSSQTATNEQFF. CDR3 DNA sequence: TGTGCCAGCAGCTCACAGACAGCTACCAATGAGCAGTTCTTC.